This TCR beta chain was documented in a study of T cell repertoires in cytomegalovirus infection. Study summary: A matching HLA type, together with CMV infection, was signaled by public TCR beta signatures.

The length of the CDR3 is 14 residues. V lost 5 bases and J lost 0, with 10 bases in between. The V gene's germline CDR1 is ENHRY and CDR2 SYGVKD. Only a few counts were recorded for this clonotype. As yet, its antigen is unknown. TCRdb re-called the reads with MiXCR, one entry per CDR3 protein. Of approximately 180,000 distinct CDR3 sequences in the sample, approximately 17% were seen once. Notes on the study in general: The ex vivo response was dominated by HLA-C-restricted CMV-specific TCR beta clonotypes.

V is TRBV10-3 and J is TRBJ2-5, with D tentatively TRBD1 (5 bases). Sequenced: CD8+ T cells from PBMCs. The receptor's source is a human donor in good health (CMV status not recorded). Some clones in this sample may be carry-over from other donors' samples. CDR3 protein: CAISRRGYQETQYF. CDR3 in DNA: TGTGCCATCAGTAGAAGGGGTTACCAAGAGACCCAGTACTTC.